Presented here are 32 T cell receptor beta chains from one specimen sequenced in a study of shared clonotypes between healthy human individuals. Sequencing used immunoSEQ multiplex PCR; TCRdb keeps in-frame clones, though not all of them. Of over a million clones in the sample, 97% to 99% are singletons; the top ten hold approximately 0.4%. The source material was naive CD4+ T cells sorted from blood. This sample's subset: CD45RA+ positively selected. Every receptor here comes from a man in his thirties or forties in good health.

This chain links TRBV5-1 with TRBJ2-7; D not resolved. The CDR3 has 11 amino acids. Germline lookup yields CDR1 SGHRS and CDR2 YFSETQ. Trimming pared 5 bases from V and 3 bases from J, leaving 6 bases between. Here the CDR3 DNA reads TGCGCCAGCAGAAGGGACTACGAGCAGTACTTC. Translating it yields CASRRDYEQYF.

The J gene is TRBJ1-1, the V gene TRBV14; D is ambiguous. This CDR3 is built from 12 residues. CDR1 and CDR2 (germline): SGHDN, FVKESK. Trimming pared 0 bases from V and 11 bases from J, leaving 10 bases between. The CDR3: CASSQETWSAFF. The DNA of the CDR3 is TGTGCCAGCAGCCAAGAAACCTGGAGCGCTTTCTTT.

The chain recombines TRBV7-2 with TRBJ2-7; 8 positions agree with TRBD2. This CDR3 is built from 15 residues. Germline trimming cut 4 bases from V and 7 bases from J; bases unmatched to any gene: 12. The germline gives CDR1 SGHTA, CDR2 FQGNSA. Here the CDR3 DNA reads TGTGCCAGCAGCTCGGCGGTTGCGGGAGGTGGAGAGCAGTACTTC. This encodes CASSSAVAGGGEQYF.

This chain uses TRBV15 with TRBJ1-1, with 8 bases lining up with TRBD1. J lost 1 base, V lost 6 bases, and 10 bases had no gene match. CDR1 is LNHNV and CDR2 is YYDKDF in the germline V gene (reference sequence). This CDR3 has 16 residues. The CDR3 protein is CATREQGDYANTEAFF. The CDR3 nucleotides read TGTGCCACCAGGGAACAGGGGGATTATGCGAACACTGAAGCTTTCTTT.

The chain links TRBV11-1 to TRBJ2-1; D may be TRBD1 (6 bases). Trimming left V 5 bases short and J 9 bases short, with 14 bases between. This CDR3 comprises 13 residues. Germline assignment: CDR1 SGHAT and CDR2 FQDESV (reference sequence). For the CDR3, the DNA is TGTGCCAGCAGCCAGGGGCCCTACGGTGAGCAGTTCTTC. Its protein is CASSQGPYGEQFF.

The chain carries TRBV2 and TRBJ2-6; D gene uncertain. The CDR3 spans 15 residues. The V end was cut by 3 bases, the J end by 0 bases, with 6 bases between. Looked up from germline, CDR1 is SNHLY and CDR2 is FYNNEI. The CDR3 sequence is CASSEASSGANVLTF. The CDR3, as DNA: TGTGCCAGCAGTGAGGCTAGCTCTGGGGCCAACGTCCTGACTTTC.

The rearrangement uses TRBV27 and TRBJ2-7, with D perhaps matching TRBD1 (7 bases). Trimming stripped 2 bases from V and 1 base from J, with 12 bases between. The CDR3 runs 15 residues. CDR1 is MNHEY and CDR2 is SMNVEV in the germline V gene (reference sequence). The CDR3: CASSLKGGQSYEQYF. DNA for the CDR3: TGTGCCAGCAGTTTAAAGGGGGGACAGTCCTACGAGCAGTACTTC.

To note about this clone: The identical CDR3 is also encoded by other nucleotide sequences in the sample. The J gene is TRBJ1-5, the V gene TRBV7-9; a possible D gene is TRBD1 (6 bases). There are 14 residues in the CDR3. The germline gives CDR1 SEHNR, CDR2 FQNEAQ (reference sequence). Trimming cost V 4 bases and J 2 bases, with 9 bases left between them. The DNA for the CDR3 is TGTGCCAGCAGCTCCAGGGGTGGCAATCAGCCCCAGCATTTT. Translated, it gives CASSSRGGNQPQHF.

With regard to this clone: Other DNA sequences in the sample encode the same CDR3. Written as DNA, the CDR3 is TGTGCCAGCTCACCACCAACCCGAGAGACCCAGTACTTC. Its translation: CASSPPTRETQYF. The chain recombines TRBV18 with TRBJ2-5; the D is unclear. This CDR3 has 13 amino acids. Germline V gene lookup returns CDR1 KGHSH and CDR2 LQKENI. Trimming removed 0 bases from V and 4 bases from J, with 6 bases in between.

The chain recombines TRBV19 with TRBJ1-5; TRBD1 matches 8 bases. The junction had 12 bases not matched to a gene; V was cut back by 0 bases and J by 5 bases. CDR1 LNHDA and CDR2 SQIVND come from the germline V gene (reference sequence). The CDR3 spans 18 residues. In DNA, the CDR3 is TGTGCCAGTAGTATAGATCCACCAGGGGGCATGTCGGATCAGCCCCAGCATTTT. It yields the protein CASSIDPPGGMSDQPQHF.

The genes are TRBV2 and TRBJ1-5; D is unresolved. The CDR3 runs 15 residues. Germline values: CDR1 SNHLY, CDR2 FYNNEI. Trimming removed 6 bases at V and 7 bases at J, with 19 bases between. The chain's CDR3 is CASRHPGGIDQPQHF. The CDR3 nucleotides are TGTGCCAGCAGACACCCAGGAGGGATTGACCAGCCCCAGCATTTT.

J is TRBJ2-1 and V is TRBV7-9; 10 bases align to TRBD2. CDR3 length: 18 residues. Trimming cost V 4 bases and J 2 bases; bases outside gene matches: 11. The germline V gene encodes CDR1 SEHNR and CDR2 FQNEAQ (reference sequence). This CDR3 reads CASSSPVGLAAPYNEQFF. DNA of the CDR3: TGTGCCAGCAGCTCGCCGGTTGGACTAGCGGCACCCTACAATGAGCAGTTCTTC. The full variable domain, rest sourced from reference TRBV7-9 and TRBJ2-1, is DTGVSQNPRHKITKRGQNVTFRCDPISEHNRLYWYRQTLGQGPEFLTYFQNEAQLEKSRLLSDRFSAERPKGSFSTLEIQRTEQGDSAMYLCASSSPVGLAAPYNEQFFGPGTRLTVL.

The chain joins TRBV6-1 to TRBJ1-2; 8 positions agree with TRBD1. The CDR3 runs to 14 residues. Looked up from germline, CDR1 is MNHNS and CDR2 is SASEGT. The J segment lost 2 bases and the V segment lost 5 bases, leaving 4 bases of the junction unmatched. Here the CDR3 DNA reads TGTGCCAGCAGTCTTAGGACAGGGAACTATGGCTACACCTTC. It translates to CASSLRTGNYGYTF.

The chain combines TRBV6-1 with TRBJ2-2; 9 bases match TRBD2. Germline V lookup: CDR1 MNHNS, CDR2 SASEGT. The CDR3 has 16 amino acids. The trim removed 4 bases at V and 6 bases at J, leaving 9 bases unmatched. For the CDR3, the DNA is TGTGCCAGCAGTGTTATGCTGGCGGGAGGGCCCGGGGAGCTGTTTTTT. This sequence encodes CASSVMLAGGPGELFF.

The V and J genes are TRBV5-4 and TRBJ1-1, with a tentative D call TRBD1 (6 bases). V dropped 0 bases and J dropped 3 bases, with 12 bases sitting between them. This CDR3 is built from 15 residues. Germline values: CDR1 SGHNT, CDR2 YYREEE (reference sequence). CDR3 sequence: CASSLAQGGHTEAFF. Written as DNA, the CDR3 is TGTGCCAGCAGCTTGGCACAGGGCGGTCACACTGAAGCTTTCTTT.

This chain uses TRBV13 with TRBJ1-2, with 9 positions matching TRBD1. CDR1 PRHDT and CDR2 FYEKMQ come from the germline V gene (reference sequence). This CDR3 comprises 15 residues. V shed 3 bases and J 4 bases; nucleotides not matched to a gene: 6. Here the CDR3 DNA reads TGTGCCAGCAGCTTCCAGGGACAGGGTGGCTATGGCTACACCTTC. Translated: CASSFQGQGGYGYTF.

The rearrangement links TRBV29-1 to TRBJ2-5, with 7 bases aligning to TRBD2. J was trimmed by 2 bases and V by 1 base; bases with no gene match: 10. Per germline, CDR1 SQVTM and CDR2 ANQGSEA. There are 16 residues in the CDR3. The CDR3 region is CSVEVAGLAEQETQYF. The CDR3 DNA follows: TGCAGCGTTGAAGTTGCAGGCCTAGCGGAACAAGAGACCCAGTACTTC.

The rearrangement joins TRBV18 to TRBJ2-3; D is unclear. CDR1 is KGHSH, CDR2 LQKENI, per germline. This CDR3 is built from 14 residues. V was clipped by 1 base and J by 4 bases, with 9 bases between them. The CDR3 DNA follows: TGTGCCAGCTCACCACTGCAAAGGGCAGATACGCAGTATTTT. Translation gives CASSPLQRADTQYF.

The CDR3 bases are TGTGCCTGGAGAGGAGGGTACAATCAGCCCCAGCATTTT. Protein product: CAWRGGYNQPQHF. This chain links TRBV30 with TRBJ1-5; D is uncertain. Per the germline V gene, CDR1 is GTSNPN and CDR2 is SVGIG (reference sequence). The CDR3 length is 13 residues. The V end was cut by 3 bases, the J end by 3 bases, with 9 bases between.

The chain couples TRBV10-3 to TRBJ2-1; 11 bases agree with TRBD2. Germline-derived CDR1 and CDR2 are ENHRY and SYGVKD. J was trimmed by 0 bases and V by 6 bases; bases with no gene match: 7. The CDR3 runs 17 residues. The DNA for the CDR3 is TGTGCCATCAGCTGGACTAGCGGGCATAGCTCCTACAATGAGCAGTTCTTC. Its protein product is CAISWTSGHSSYNEQFF.

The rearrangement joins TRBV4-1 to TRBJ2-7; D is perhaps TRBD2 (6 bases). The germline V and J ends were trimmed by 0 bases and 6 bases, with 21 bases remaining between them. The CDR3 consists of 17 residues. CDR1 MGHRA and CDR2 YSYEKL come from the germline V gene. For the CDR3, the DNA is TGCGCCAGCAGCCAAGATTCGACGGGACTCCCGCTGGGCGAGCAGTACTTC. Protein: CASSQDSTGLPLGEQYF.

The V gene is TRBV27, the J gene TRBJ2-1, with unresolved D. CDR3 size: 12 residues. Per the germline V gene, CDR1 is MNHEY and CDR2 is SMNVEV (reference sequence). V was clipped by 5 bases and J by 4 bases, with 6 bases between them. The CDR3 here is CASSPNYNEQFF. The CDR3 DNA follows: TGTGCCAGCAGTCCGAATTACAATGAGCAGTTCTTC.

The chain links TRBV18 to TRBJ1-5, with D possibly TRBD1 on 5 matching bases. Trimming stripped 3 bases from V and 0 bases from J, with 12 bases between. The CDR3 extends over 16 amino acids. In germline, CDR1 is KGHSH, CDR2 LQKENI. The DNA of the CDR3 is TGTGCCAGCTCACCTAGTCAGAGGGGTAGCAATCAGCCCCAGCATTTT. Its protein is CASSPSQRGSNQPQHF.

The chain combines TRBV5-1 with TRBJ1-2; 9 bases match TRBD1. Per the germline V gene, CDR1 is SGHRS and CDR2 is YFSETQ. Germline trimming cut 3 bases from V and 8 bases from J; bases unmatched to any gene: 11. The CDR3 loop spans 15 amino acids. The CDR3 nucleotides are TGCGCCAGCAGCTCCTCCGGGACAGGGAGCGGGGGCTACACCTTC. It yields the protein CASSSSGTGSGGYTF.

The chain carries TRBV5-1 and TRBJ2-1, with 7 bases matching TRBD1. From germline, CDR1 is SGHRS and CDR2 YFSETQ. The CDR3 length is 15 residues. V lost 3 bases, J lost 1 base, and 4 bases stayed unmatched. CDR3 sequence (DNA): TGCGCCAGCAGCTCAGGGGGTTGGTCCTACAATGAGCAGTTCTTC. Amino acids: CASSSGGWSYNEQFF.

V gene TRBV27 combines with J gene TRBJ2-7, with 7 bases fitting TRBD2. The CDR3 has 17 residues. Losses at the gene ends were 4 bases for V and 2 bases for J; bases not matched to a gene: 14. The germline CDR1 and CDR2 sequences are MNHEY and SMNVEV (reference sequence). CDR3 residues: CASSSSGGSLRTYEQYF. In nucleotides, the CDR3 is TGTGCCAGCAGTTCGTCGGGGGGAAGTTTGAGGACCTACGAGCAGTACTTC.

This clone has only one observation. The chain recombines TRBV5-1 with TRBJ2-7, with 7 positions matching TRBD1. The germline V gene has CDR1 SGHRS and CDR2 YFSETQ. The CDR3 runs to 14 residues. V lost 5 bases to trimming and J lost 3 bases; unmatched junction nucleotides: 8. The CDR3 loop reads CASSMTQGSYEQYF. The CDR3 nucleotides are TGCGCCAGCAGTATGACACAGGGGAGCTACGAGCAGTACTTC.

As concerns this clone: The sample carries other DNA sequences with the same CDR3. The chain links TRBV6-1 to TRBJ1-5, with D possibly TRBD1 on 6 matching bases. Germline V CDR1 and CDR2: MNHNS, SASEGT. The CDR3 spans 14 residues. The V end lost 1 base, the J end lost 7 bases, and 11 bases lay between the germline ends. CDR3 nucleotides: TGTGCCAGCAGTGAAGGGGCAGGGGACCAGCCCCAGCATTTT. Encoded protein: CASSEGAGDQPQHF.

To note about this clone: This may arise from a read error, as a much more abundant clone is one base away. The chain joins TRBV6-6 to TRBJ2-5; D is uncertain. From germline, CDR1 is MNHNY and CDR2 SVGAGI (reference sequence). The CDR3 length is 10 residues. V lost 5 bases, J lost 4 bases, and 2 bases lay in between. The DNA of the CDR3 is TGTGCCAGCAGTGGAGAGACCCAGTACTTC. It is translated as CASSGETQYF.

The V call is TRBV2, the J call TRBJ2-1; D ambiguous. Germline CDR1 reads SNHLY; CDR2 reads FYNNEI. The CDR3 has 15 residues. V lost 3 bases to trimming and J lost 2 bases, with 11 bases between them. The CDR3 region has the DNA TGTGCCAGCAGTGAGGGTGGCCGCACCTACAATGAGCAGTTCTTC. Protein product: CASSEGGRTYNEQFF.

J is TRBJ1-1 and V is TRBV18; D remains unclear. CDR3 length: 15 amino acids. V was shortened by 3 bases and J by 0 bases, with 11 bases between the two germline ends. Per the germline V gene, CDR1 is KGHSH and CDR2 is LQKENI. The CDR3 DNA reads TGTGCCAGCTCACCCCGGGCTGGATTGAACACTGAAGCTTTCTTT. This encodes CASSPRAGLNTEAFF.

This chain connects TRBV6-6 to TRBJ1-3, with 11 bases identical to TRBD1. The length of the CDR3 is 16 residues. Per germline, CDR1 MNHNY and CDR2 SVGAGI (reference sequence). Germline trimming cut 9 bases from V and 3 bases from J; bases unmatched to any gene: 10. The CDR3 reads CASYSGTGGNGNTIYF. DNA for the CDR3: TGTGCCAGTTACTCCGGGACAGGGGGAAATGGAAACACCATATATTTT.